A single sample is the source of the 20 T cell receptor beta chains below, sequenced in a study of cytomegalovirus exposure and HLA in healthy donors. Vbeta (60) and Jbeta (13) primers were used in the PCR. TCRdb's copy holds only in-frame clones and misses some; the assay was immunoSEQ multiplex PCR. This table holds 130,000 or so clones, approximately 72% found once. Specimen: PBMCs. These receptor sequences come from a man aged 18-30 years in good health and CMV-seronegative.

The chain recombines TRBV7-3 with TRBJ2-7; 8 bases fit TRBD1. Germline values: CDR1 SGHTA, CDR2 FQGTGA. The CDR3 covers 17 residues. After removal of 7 bases from V and 0 bases from J, the junction contained 14 bases not matched to a gene. DNA of the CDR3: TGTGCCAGCATACCACGGACAGGGCCAAAAAGCTCCTACGAGCAGTACTTC. Its protein product is CASIPRTGPKSSYEQYF. The full variable domain, completed using reference TRBV7-3 and TRBJ2-7, is GAGVSQTPSNKVTEKGKYVELRCDPISGHTALYWYRQSLGQGPEFLIYFQGTGAADDSGLPNDRFFAVRPEGSVSTLKIQRTERGDSAVYLCASIPRTGPKSSYEQYFGPGTRLTVT.

The V and J genes are TRBV6-6 and TRBJ2-7; 7 bases map to TRBD1. This CDR3 comprises 14 residues. Germline V gene data show CDR1 as MNHNY and CDR2 as SVGAGI (reference sequence). The ends lost 5 bases at V and 3 bases at J; junction bases unmatched: 7. For the CDR3, the DNA is TGTGCCAGCAGTCCCCGGGACAGCCTCTACGAGCAGTACTTC. Translated: CASSPRDSLYEQYF.

V usage is TRBV6-5 and J usage is TRBJ2-5; 11 bases fit TRBD2. CDR3 size: 15 residues. Trimming removed 3 bases from V and 5 bases from J; junction bases left unmatched: 5. In germline, CDR1 is MNHEY, CDR2 SVGAGI. In DNA form, the CDR3 reads TGTGCCAGCAGTTATACTAGCGGGAGTGGGGAGACCCAGTACTTC. It yields the protein CASSYTSGSGETQYF.

In this sample, this clone turned up once. This chain connects TRBV7-3 to TRBJ2-7; D not certain. Trimming removed 5 bases from V and 3 bases from J, with 11 bases in between. The CDR3 extends over 13 amino acids. Germline lookup yields CDR1 SGHTA and CDR2 FQGTGA. Written as DNA, the CDR3 is TGTGCCAGCAGCCCCTCGCCGGGCTACGAGCAGTACTTC. Its translation is CASSPSPGYEQYF.

This clone was detected only once. The chain is built from TRBV19 and TRBJ2-7; D gene uncertain. V was pared by 5 bases and J by 7 bases, with 12 bases between. CDR3 length: 12 residues. Germline lookup yields CDR1 LNHDA and CDR2 SQIVND (reference sequence). CDR3 bases: TGTGCCAGTAGTTTAGTCCAGACAGAGCAGTACTTC. It codes for CASSLVQTEQYF.

This chain uses TRBV11-2 with TRBJ2-5; 7 bases are shared with TRBD1. The CDR3 consists of 13 residues. Germline trimming cut 8 bases from V and 2 bases from J; bases unmatched to any gene: 5. Germline lookup yields CDR1 SGHAT and CDR2 FQNNGV. CDR3 in amino acids: CASSRGQQETQYF. CDR3 sequence (DNA): TGTGCCAGCTCAAGGGGACAGCAAGAGACCCAGTACTTC. Drawing the rest from reference TRBV11-2 and TRBJ2-5, the complete variable domain is EAGVAQSPRYKIIEKRQSVAFWCNPISGHATLYWYQQILGQGPKLLIQFQNNGVVDDSQLPKDRFSAERLKGVDSTLKIQPAKLEDSAVYLCASSRGQQETQYFGPGTRLLVL.

This clone was detected only once. Here the CDR3 DNA reads TGTGCCTGGAGTCACTACCCCGGGGGGGAACTGTTTTTT. Amino acid sequence: CAWSHYPGGELFF. V usage is TRBV30 and J usage is TRBJ1-4; TRBD1 is a possible D gene (5 bases). The CDR3 contains 13 residues. The germline gives CDR1 GTSNPN, CDR2 SVGIG (reference sequence). The V gene lost 2 bases and the J gene lost 12 bases, with 16 bases spanning the gap.

In this sample, this clone turned up once. The V call is TRBV11-2, the J call TRBJ1-3; D is possibly TRBD1 (6 bases). The CDR3 has 15 residues. CDR1 SGHAT and CDR2 FQNNGV come from the germline V gene. V lost 4 bases, J lost 4 bases, and 14 bases lay in between. The CDR3 loop is CASSSTGIAGNTIYF. CDR3 nucleotides: TGTGCCAGCAGCTCCACAGGGATCGCCGGAAACACCATATATTTT.

The chain combines TRBV6-5 with TRBJ1-1; D uncertain. The V end lost 2 bases, the J end lost 1 base, and 11 bases lay between the germline ends. Germline V gene lookup returns CDR1 MNHEY and CDR2 SVGAGI. The CDR3 spans 15 residues. CDR3 protein: CASSYGFTENTEAFF. The CDR3 nucleotides are TGTGCCAGCAGTTACGGCTTTACAGAGAACACTGAAGCTTTCTTT.

This clone appeared a few times. This sequence joins TRBV6-5 and TRBJ2-1, with 9 nucleotides matching TRBD2. The CDR3 loop spans 16 amino acids. With V trimmed by 0 bases and J by 7 bases, 7 bases remained unmatched. Looked up from germline, CDR1 is MNHEY and CDR2 is SVGAGI. CDR3 nucleotides: TGTGCCAGCAGTTACTCGGTTGCTAGCGGGGAGAATGAGCAGTTCTTC. Protein: CASSYSVASGENEQFF.

This clone was detected only a few times. The CDR3 region has the DNA TGTGCCAGTAGTCCGGACAGGGTTAATCAGCCCCAGCATTTT. Residues: CASSPDRVNQPQHF. This chain uses TRBV19 with TRBJ1-5; 8 bases map to TRBD1. The CDR3 is 14 residues long. Trimming at V came to 5 bases and at J to 4 bases, leaving 4 bases not matched to a gene. Germline-derived CDR1 and CDR2 are LNHDA and SQIVND (reference sequence).

This sequence joins TRBV5-1 and TRBJ2-3; tentative D call: TRBD2 (5 bases). Germline-derived CDR1 and CDR2 are SGHRS and YFSETQ. V gave up 5 bases and J gave up 0 bases, with 10 bases separating them. CDR3 length: 14 residues. The DNA for the CDR3 is TGCGCCAGCAGAGCGGAGTCTAGCACAGATACGCAGTATTTT. Protein: CASRAESSTDTQYF. The variable domain in full, completed from reference TRBV5-1 and TRBJ2-3, reads KAGVTQTPRYLIKTRGQQVTLSCSPISGHRSVSWYQQTPGQGLQFLFEYFSETQRNKGNFPGRFSGRQFSNSRSEMNVSTLELGDSALYLCASRAESSTDTQYFGPGTRLTVL.

As for this clone: Mismatch with germline at one junction end may stem from a read error. The chain joins TRBV5-1 to TRBJ2-7, with D perhaps TRBD1 or TRBD2 (5 bases each). The CDR3 runs to 16 residues. CDR1 is SGHRS and CDR2 is YFSETQ in the germline V gene. This chain's CDR3 is CARSLGPPGYRGEQYF. The CDR3 nucleotides read TGCGCCCGCAGCTTGGGACCGCCAGGCTACCGGGGCGAGCAGTACTTC.

This chain connects TRBV5-5 to TRBJ2-2; TRBD1 is a possible D gene (5 bases). Trimming pared 4 bases from V and 6 bases from J, leaving 16 bases between. Germline values: CDR1 SGHKS, CDR2 YYEKEE (reference sequence). The CDR3 runs to 15 residues. As DNA, the CDR3 is TGTGCCAGCAGCGAGACTCCAGGGATGCCCGGGGAGCTGTTTTTT. Protein sequence: CASSETPGMPGELFF.

The chain carries TRBV25-1 and TRBJ2-7; D is perhaps TRBD2 (6 bases). The CDR3 is made up of 13 amino acids. Trimming left V 6 bases short and J 2 bases short, with 11 bases between. Germline assignment: CDR1 MGHDK and CDR2 SYGVNS. Here the CDR3 DNA reads TGTGCCAGCAGCGTTCCGGGGGCCTACGAGCAGTACTTC. Translation: CASSVPGAYEQYF.

J is TRBJ2-4 and V is TRBV19, with D possibly TRBD2 on 5 matching bases. Trimming took off 5 bases at V and 0 bases at J, with 14 bases between the two ends. This CDR3 contains 16 residues. CDR1 and CDR2 from the germline V gene are LNHDA and SQIVND (reference sequence). Written as DNA, the CDR3 is TGTGCCAGTAGTGTCGGAGGAACCCTAGCCAAAAACATTCAGTACTTC. Encoded protein: CASSVGGTLAKNIQYF.

The V and J genes are TRBV11-2 and TRBJ2-2; D is undetermined. The ends were cut back, 8 bases at V and 1 base at J, with 8 bases in the middle. The germline V gene encodes CDR1 SGHAT and CDR2 FQNNGV. The CDR3 extends over 13 amino acids. The chain's CDR3 is CASDMRNTGELFF. The CDR3, as DNA: TGTGCCAGCGATATGCGGAACACCGGGGAGCTGTTTTTT.

The chain is built from TRBV6-1 and TRBJ1-1; D might be TRBD1 (6 bases). The CDR3 has 14 residues. Deletions cut 3 bases from V and 5 bases from J, with 13 bases between. Germline CDR1 is MNHNS and CDR2 is SASEGT. The CDR3 is CASSEGHVRTEAFF. The CDR3 nucleotides read TGTGCCAGCAGTGAGGGACATGTAAGGACTGAAGCTTTCTTT.

In its sample, this clone was seen a few times. The chain has TRBV13 and TRBJ2-7, with 7 bases that match TRBD2. The CDR3 has 16 amino acids. Losses at the gene ends were 5 bases for V and 3 bases for J; bases not matched to a gene: 13. Germline CDR1 is PRHDT and CDR2 is FYEKMQ (reference sequence). For the CDR3, the DNA is TGTGCCAGCAGCCATGGGCTCGGGGGGAGAGACTACGAGCAGTACTTC. Translating gives CASSHGLGGRDYEQYF.

This chain uses TRBV18 with TRBJ2-7; possibly TRBD2 for D (5 bases). This CDR3 is 15 amino acids long. V lost 2 bases and J 3 bases, leaving 14 bases between the germline ends. The germline V gene encodes CDR1 KGHSH and CDR2 LQKENI. The CDR3 here is CASSPNSGGLYEQYF. The CDR3, as DNA: TGTGCCAGCTCACCAAATTCGGGCGGGCTCTACGAGCAGTACTTC.